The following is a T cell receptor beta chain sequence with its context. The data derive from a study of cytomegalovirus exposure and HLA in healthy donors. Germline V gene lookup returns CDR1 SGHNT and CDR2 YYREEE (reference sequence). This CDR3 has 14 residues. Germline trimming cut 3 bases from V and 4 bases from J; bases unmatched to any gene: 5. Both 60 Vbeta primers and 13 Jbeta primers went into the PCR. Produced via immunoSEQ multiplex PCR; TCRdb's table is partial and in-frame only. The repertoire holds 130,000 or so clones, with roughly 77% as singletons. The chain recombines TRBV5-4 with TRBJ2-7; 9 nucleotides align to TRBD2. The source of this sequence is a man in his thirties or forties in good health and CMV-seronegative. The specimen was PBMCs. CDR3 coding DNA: TGTGCCAGCAGCTCCGGGACTAGCTATTACGAGCAGTACTTC. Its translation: CASSSGTSYYEQYF.